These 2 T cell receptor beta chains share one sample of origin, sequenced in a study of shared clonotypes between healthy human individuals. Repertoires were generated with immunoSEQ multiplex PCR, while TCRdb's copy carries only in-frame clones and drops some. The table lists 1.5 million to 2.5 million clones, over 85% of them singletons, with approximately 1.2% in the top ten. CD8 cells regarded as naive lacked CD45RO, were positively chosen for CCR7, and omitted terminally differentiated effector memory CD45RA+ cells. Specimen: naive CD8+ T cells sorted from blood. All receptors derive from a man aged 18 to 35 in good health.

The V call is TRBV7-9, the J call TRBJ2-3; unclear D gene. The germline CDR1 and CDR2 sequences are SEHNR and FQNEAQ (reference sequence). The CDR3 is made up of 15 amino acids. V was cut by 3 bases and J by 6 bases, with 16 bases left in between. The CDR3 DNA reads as TGTGCCAGCAGCTTTTGGGAACCCGGAAGGGATACGCAGTATTTT. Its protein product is CASSFWEPGRDTQYF.

For the CDR3, the DNA is TGCGCCAGCAGCCCCTGGACAGGGGGCATGTACGAGCAGTACTTC. Its protein product is CASSPWTGGMYEQYF. The chain couples TRBV5-1 to TRBJ2-7, with TRBD1 matching 11 bases. This CDR3 is 15 amino acids long. CDR1 and CDR2 from the germline V gene are SGHRS and YFSETQ. V trimming: 4 bases; J trimming: 4 bases; junction bases outside the gene matches: 7.